The present TCR beta chain was sequenced within a study of blood T cell repertoires in COVID-19. J gave up 5 bases and V 0 bases, and 7 bases lay outside the gene matches. This CDR3 comprises 15 residues. Germline values: CDR1 SGHRS, CDR2 YFSETQ. Method: immunoSEQ multiplex PCR; TCRdb's copy keeps in-frame clones and lacks some. This sample has some 100,000 clones, with approximately 84% found just once. Sequenced: peripheral blood. The chain recombines TRBV5-1 with TRBJ1-2, with 7 bases aligning to TRBD1. The receptor was isolated from a woman aged 45-60 years with acute or convalescent COVID-19. This CDR3 is CASSLAEGAGYGYTF. The CDR3 bases are TGCGCCAGCAGCTTGGCCGAGGGGGCAGGGTATGGCTACACCTTC.